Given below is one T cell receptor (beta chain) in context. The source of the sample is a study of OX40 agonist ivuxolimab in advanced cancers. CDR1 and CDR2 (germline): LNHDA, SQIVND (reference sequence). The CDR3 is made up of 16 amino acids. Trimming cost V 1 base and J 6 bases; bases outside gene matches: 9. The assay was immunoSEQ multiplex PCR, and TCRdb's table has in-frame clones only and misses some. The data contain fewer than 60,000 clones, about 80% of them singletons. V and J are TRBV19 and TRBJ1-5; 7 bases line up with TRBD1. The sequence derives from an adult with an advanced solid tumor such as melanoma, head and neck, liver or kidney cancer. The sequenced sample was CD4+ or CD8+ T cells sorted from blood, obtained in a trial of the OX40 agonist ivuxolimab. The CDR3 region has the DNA TGTGCCAGTAGTATAGGCAGGGGGAGAGGATTTCAGCCCCAGCATTTT. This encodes CASSIGRGRGFQPQHF.